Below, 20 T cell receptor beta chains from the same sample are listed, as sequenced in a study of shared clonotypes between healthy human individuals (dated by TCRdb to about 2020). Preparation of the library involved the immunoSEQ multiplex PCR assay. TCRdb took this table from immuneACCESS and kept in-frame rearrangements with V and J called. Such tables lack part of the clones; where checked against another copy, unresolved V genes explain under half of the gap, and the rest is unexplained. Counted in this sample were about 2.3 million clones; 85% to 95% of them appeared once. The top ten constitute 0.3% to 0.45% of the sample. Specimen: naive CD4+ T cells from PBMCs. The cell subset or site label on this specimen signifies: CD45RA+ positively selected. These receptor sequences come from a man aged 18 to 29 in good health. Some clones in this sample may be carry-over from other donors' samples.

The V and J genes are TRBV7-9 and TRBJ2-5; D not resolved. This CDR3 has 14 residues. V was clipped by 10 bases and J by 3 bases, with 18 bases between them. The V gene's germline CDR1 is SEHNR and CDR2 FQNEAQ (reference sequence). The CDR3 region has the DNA TGTGCCACCGCTAAGACAAGCACTAAAGAGACCCAGTACTTC. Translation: CATAKTSTKETQYF.

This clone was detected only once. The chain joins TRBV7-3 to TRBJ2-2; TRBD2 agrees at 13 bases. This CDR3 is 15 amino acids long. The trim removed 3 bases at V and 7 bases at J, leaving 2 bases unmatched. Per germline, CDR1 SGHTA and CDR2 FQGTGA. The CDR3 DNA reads TGTGCCAGCAGCTTCGGACTAGCGGGAGTCGGGGAGCTGTTTTTT. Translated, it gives CASSFGLAGVGELFF. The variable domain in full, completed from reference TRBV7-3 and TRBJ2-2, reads GAGVSQTPSNKVTEKGKYVELRCDPISGHTALYWYRQSLGQGPEFLIYFQGTGAADDSGLPNDRFFAVRPEGSVSTLKIQRTERGDSAVYLCASSFGLAGVGELFFGEGSRLTVL.

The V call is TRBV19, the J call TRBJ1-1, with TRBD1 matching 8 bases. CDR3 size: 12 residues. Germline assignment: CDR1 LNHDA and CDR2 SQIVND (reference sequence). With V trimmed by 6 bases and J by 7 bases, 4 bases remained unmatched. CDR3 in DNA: TGTGCCAGTAGCCCAGGACAGGGTGAAGCTTTCTTT. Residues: CASSPGQGEAFF. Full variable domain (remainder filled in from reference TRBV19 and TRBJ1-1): DGGITQSPKYLFRKEGQNVTLSCEQNLNHDAMYWYRQDPGQGLRLIYYSQIVNDFQKGDIAEGYSVSREKKESFPLTVTSAQKNPTAFYLCASSPGQGEAFFGQGTRLTVV.

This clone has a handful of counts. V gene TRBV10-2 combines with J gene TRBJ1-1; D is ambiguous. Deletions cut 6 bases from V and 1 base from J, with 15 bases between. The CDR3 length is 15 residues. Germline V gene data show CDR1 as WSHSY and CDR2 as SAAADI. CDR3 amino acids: CASSNRSGGNTEAFF. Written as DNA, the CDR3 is TGCGCCAGCAGCAATAGGTCCGGAGGGAACACTGAAGCTTTCTTT.

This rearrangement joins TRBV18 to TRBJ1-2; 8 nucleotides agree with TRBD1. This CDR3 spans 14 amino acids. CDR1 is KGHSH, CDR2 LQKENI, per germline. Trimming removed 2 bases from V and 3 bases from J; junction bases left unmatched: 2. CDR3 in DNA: TGTGCCAGCTCACCAGAGACAGGGGACTATGGCTACACCTTC. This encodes CASSPETGDYGYTF.

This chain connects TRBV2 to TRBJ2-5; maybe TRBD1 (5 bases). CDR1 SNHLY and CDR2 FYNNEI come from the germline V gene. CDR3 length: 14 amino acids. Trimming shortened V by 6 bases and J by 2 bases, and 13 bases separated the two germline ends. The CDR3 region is CASRERQQQETQYF. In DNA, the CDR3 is TGTGCCAGCAGGGAGCGACAGCAACAAGAGACCCAGTACTTC.

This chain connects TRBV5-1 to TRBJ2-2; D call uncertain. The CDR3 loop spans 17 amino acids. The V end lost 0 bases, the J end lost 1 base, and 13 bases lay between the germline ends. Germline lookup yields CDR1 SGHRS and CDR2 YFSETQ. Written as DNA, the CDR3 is TGCGCCAGCAGCTTGGCAATGGCGGAACTGAACACCGGGGAGCTGTTTTTT. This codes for CASSLAMAELNTGELFF.

The CDR3 DNA reads TGTGCCAGCAGTTTATCCTACAGGGGTCGGAGCAATCAGCCCCAGCATTTT. It is translated as CASSLSYRGRSNQPQHF. The gene calls are TRBV27 and TRBJ1-5; 7 positions agree with TRBD1. Trimming cost V 0 bases and J 1 base; bases outside gene matches: 6. Germline values: CDR1 MNHEY, CDR2 SMNVEV (reference sequence). The length of the CDR3 is 17 residues.

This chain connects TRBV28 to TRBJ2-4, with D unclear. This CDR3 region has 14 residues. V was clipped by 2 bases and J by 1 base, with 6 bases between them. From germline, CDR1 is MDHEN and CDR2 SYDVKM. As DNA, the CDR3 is TGTGCCAGCAGTTTAGTAGTTGCCAAAAACATTCAGTACTTC. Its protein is CASSLVVAKNIQYF.

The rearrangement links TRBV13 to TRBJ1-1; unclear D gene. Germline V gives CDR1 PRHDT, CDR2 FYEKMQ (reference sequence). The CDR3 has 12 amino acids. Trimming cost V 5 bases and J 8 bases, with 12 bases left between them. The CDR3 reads CASSTYPSEAFF. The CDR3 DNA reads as TGTGCCAGCAGCACCTATCCTAGCGAAGCTTTCTTT.

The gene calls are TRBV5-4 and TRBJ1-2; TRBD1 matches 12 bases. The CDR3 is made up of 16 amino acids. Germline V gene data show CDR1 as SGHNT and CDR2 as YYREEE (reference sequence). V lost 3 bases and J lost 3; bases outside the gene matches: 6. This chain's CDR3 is CASSSPGQGADYGYTF. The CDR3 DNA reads TGTGCCAGCAGCTCTCCGGGACAGGGGGCGGACTATGGCTACACCTTC.

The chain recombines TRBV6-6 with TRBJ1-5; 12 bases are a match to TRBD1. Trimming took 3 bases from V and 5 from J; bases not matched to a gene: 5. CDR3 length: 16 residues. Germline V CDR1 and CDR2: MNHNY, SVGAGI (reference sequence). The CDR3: CASSYTGTGGYQPQHF. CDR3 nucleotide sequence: TGTGCCAGCAGTTATACCGGGACAGGGGGCTATCAGCCCCAGCATTTT.

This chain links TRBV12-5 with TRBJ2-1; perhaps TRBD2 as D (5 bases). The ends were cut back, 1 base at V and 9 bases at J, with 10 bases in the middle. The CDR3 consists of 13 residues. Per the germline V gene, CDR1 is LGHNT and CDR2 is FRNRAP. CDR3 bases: TGTGCTAGTGGTTTGGGAACGGAGGCTGAGCAGTTCTTC. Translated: CASGLGTEAEQFF.

DNA for the CDR3: TGTGCCAGCAGCTTCTCGGTGGACAATCCCTACGAGCAGTACTTC. Its protein is CASSFSVDNPYEQYF. The chain recombines TRBV7-8 with TRBJ2-7, with a possible D match to TRBD1 (5 bases). This CDR3 is 15 amino acids long. Germline values: CDR1 SGHVS, CDR2 FQNEAQ. V shed 3 bases and J shed 2 bases, with 14 bases lying between them.

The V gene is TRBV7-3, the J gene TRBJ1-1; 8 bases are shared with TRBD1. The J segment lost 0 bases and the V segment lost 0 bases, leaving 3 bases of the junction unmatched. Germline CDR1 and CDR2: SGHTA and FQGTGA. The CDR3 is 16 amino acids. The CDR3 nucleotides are TGTGCCAGCAGCTTAACTCCGGACAGGGTGAACACTGAAGCTTTCTTT. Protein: CASSLTPDRVNTEAFF.

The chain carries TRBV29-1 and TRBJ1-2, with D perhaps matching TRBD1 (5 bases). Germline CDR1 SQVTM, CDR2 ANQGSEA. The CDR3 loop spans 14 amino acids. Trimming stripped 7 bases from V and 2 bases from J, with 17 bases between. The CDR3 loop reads CSGEGTAENYGYTF. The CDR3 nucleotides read TGCAGCGGAGAAGGGACGGCGGAGAACTATGGCTACACCTTC.

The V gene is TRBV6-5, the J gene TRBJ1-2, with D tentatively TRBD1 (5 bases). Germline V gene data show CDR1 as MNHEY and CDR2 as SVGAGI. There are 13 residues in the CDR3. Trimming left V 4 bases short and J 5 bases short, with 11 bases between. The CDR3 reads CASSFGGGYGYTF. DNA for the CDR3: TGTGCCAGCAGTTTCGGGGGTGGGTATGGCTACACCTTC.

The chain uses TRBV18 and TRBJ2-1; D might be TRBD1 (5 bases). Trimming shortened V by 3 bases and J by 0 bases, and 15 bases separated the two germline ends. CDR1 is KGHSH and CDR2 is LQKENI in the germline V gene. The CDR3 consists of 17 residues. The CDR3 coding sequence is TGTGCCAGCTCACCGATTAACGGCAGGGCCTCCTACAATGAGCAGTTCTTC. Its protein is CASSPINGRASYNEQFF.

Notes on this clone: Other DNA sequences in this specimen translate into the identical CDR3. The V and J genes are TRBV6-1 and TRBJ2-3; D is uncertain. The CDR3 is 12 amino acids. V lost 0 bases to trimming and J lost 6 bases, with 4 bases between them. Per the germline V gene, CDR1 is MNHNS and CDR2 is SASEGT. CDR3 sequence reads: CASSEAGDTQYF. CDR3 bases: TGTGCCAGCAGTGAAGCGGGGGATACGCAGTATTTT.

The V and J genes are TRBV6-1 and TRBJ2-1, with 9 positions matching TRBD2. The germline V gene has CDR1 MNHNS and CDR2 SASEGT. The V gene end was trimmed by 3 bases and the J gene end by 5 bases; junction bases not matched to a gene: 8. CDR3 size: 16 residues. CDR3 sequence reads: CASSDPRAGGHNEQFF. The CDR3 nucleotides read TGTGCCAGCAGTGACCCCAGAGCGGGAGGCCACAATGAGCAGTTCTTC.